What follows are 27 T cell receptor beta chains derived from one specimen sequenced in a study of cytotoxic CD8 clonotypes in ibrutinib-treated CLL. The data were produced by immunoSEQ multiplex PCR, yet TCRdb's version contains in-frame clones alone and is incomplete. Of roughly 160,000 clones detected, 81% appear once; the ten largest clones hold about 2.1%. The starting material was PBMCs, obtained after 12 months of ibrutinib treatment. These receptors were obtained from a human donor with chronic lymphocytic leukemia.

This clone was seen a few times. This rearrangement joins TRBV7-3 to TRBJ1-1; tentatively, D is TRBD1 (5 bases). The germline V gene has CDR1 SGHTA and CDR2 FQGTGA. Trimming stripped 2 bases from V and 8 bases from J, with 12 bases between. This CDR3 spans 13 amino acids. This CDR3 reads CASSLRRDAEAFF. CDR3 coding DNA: TGTGCCAGCAGCTTACGGAGGGACGCAGAAGCTTTCTTT. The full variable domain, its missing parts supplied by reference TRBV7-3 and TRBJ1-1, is GAGVSQTPSNKVTEKGKYVELRCDPISGHTALYWYRQSLGQGPEFLIYFQGTGAADDSGLPNDRFFAVRPEGSVSTLKIQRTERGDSAVYLCASSLRRDAEAFFGQGTRLTVV.

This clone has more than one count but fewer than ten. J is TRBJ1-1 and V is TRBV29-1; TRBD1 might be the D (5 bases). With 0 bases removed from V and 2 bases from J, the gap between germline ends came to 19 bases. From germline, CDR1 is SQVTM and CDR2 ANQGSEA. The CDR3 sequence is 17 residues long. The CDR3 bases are TGCAGCGTTGAAGATCGGGGGGGTAAACCAACAAACACTGAAGCTTTCTTT. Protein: CSVEDRGGKPTNTEAFF.

The CDR3 reads CASLSLKKSFNQPQHF. The CDR3 coding sequence is TGTGCCAGCCTCAGTTTGAAAAAGAGTTTCAATCAGCCCCAGCATTTT. This rearrangement joins TRBV28 to TRBJ1-5; D remains ambiguous. Per the germline V gene, CDR1 is MDHEN and CDR2 is SYDVKM. CDR3 length: 16 residues. V was clipped by 8 bases and J by 3 bases, with 20 bases between them. Complete variable domain (other parts from reference TRBV28 and TRBJ1-5): DVKVTQSSRYLVKRTGEKVFLECVQDMDHENMFWYRQDPGLGLRLIYFSYDVKMKEKGDIPEGYSVSREKKERFSLILESASTNQTSMYLCASLSLKKSFNQPQHFGDGTRLSIL.

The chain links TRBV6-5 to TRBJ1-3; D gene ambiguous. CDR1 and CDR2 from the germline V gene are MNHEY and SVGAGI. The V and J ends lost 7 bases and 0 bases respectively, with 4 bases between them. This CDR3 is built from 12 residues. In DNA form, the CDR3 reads TGTGCCAGCATGAACTCTGGAAACACCATATATTTT. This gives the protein CASMNSGNTIYF.

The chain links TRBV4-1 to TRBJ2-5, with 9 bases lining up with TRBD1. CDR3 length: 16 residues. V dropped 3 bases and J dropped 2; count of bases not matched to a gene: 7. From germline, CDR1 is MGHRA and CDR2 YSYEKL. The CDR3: CASSQPGQGRQETQYF. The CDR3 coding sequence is TGCGCCAGCAGCCAGCCAGGACAGGGGCGGCAAGAGACCCAGTACTTC.

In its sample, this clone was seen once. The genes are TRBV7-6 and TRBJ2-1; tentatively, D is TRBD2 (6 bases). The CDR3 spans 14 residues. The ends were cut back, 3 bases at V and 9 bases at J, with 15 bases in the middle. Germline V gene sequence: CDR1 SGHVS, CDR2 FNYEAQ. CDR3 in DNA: TGTGCCAGCAGCTTGGCAATACGGGAGACTGAGCAGTTCTTC. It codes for CASSLAIRETEQFF.

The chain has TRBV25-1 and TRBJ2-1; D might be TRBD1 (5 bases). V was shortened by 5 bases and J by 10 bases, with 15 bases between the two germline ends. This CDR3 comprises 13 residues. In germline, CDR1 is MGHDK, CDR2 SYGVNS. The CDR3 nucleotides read TGTGCCAGCAGTCCGTCAGGGAATGGAGAGCAGTTCTTC. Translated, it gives CASSPSGNGEQFF.

CDR3 bases: TGTGCCAGCAGTTTGTCGGGAGGGGCAGATACGCAGTATTTT. Amino acid sequence: CASSLSGGADTQYF. This sequence joins TRBV27 and TRBJ2-3, with 8 positions matching TRBD2. The V and J ends lost 3 bases and 4 bases, in that order; junction bases with no gene match: 3. Germline CDR1 is MNHEY and CDR2 is SMNVEV (reference sequence). The CDR3 contains 14 residues.

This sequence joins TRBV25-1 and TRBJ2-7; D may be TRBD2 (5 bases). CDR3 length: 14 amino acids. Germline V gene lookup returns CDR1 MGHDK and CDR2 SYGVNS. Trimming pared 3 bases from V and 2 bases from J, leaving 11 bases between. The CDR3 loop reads CASSDLEEAYEQYF. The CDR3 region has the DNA TGTGCCAGCAGTGATTTAGAGGAGGCCTACGAGCAGTACTTC.

The CDR3 loop is CASSLREGQAYNEQFF. DNA of the CDR3: TGTGCCAGCAGTTTACGTGAGGGACAGGCCTACAATGAGCAGTTCTTC. The chain couples TRBV27 to TRBJ2-1; 8 bases map to TRBD1. V shed 2 bases, J shed 2 bases, and the junction held 5 bases outside the gene matches. CDR1 and CDR2 from the germline V gene are MNHEY and SMNVEV (reference sequence). This CDR3 contains 16 residues.

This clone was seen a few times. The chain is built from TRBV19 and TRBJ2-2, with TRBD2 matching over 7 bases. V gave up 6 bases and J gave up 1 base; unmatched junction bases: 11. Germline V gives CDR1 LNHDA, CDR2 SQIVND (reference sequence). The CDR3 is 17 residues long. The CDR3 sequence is CASSPASAGVNTGELFF. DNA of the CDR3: TGTGCCAGTAGCCCCGCATCCGCGGGAGTGAACACCGGGGAGCTGTTTTTT.

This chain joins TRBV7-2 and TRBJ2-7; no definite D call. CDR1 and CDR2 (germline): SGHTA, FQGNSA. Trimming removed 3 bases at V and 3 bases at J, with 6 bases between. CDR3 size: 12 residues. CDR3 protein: CASSLNGYEQYF. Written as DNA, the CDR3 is TGTGCCAGCAGCTTGAACGGCTACGAGCAGTACTTC.

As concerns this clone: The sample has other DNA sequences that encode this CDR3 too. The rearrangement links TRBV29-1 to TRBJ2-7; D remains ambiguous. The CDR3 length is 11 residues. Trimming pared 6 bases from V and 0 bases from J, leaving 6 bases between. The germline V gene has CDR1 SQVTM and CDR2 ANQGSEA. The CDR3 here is CSVGYSYEQYF. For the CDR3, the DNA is TGCAGCGTCGGCTACTCCTACGAGCAGTACTTC.

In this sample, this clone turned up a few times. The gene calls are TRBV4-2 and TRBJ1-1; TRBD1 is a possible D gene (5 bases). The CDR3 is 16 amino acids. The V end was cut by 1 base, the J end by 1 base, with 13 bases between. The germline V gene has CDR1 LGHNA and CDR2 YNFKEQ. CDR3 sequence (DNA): TGTGCCAGCAGCCAAGCTACGGGACGGAAGAACACTGAAGCTTTCTTT. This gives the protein CASSQATGRKNTEAFF.

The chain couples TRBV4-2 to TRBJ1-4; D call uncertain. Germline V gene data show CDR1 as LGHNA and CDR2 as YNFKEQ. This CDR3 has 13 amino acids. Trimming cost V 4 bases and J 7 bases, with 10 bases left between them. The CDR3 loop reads CASSRPDPEKLFF. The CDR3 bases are TGTGCCAGCAGCCGTCCCGACCCTGAAAAACTGTTTTTT.

The CDR3 protein is CASSDGGSLSYEQYF. The DNA for the CDR3 is TGTGCCAGCAGTGATGGGGGGTCCCTCTCCTACGAGCAGTACTTC. The chain carries TRBV2 and TRBJ2-7; maybe TRBD2 (6 bases). The CDR3 is 15 residues long. V lost 3 bases, J lost 0 bases, and 12 bases lay in between. In germline, CDR1 is SNHLY, CDR2 FYNNEI. Based on the CDR3 plus reference TRBV2 and TRBJ2-7, the full variable domain is EPEVTQTPSHQVTQMGQEVILRCVPISNHLYFYWYRQILGQKVEFLVSFYNNEISEKSEIFDDQFSVERPDGSNFTLKIRSTKLEDSAMYFCASSDGGSLSYEQYFGPGTRLTVT.

Written as DNA, the CDR3 is TGTGCCAGCAGTCAGGGAGAGGGTTTGGCCTATGGCTACACCTTC. Amino acid sequence: CASSQGEGLAYGYTF. This sequence joins TRBV7-3 and TRBJ1-2; perhaps TRBD1 as D (5 bases). With 6 bases removed from V and 4 bases from J, the gap between germline ends came to 18 bases. From germline, CDR1 is SGHTA and CDR2 FQGTGA. This CDR3 has 15 amino acids.

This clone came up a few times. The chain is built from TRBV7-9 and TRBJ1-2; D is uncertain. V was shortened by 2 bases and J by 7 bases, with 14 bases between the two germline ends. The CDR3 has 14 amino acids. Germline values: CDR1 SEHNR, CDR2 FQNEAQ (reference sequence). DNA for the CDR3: TGTGCCAGCAGCTTATTTGAGGGAGGAAGTGGCTACACCTTC. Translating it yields CASSLFEGGSGYTF.

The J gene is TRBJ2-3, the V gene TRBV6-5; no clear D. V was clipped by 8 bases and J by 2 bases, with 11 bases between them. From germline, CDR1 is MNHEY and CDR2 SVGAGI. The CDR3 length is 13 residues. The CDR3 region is CASRLGSTDTQYF. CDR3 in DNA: TGTGCCAGCCGCTTGGGCTCCACAGATACGCAGTATTTT.

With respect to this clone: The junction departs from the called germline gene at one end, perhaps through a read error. CDR3 loop: CASSLDRAALSF. The CDR3 region has the DNA TGTGCCAGCAGCTTAGATAGGGCAGCTCTCTCTTTC. The rearrangement joins TRBV7-2 to TRBJ1-2; unclear D gene. The CDR3 has 12 amino acids. CDR1 and CDR2 from the germline V gene are SGHTA and FQGNSA.

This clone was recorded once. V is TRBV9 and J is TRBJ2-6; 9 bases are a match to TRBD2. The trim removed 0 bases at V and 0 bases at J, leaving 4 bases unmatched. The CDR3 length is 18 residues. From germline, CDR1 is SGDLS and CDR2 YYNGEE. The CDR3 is CASSVEVAGASGANVLTF. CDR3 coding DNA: TGTGCCAGCAGCGTAGAGGTAGCGGGGGCCTCTGGGGCCAACGTCCTGACTTTC.

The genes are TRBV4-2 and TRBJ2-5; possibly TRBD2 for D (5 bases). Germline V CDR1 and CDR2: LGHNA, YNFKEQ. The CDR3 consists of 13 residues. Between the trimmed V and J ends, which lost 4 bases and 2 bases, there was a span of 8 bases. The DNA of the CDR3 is TGTGCCAGCAGCCGGGGAGAGCAAGAGACCCAGTACTTC. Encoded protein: CASSRGEQETQYF.

CDR3 sequence (DNA): TGTGCCAGCAGCTGGAGTGAGACCCAGTACTTC. Its translation: CASSWSETQYF. The V call is TRBV5-6, the J call TRBJ2-5; D not certain. Germline assignment: CDR1 SGHDT and CDR2 YYEEEE. The CDR3 has 11 amino acids. V shed 3 bases and J shed 5 bases, with 5 bases lying between them. The full variable domain, rest sourced from reference TRBV5-6 and TRBJ2-5, is DAGVTQSPTHLIKTRGQQVTLRCSPKSGHDTVSWYQQALGQGPQFIFQYYEEEERQRGNFPDRFSGHQFPNYSSELNVNALLLGDSALYLCASSWSETQYFGPGTRLLVL.

CDR3 sequence (DNA): TGCGCCAGCAGCTCCATGGCCTTCGAGGGGGAGACCCAGTACTTC. It encodes CASSSMAFEGETQYF. The chain joins TRBV5-1 to TRBJ2-5; D could derive from TRBD1 or TRBD2 (5 bases each). CDR1 and CDR2 from the germline V gene are SGHRS and YFSETQ. CDR3 length: 15 amino acids. The V gene lost 3 bases and the J gene lost 5 bases, with 17 bases spanning the gap.

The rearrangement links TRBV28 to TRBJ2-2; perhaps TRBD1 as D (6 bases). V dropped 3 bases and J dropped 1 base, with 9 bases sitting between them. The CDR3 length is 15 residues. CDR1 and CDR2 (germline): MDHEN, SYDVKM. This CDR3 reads CASSLPGVNTGELFF. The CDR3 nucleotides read TGTGCCAGCAGTTTGCCAGGGGTGAACACCGGGGAGCTGTTTTTT.

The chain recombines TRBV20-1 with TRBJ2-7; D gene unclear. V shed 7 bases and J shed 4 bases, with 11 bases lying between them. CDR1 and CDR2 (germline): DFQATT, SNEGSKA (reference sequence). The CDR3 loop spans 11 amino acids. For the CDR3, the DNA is TGCAGTGTCAGTTCGGGTTACGAGCAGTACTTC. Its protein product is CSVSSGYEQYF.

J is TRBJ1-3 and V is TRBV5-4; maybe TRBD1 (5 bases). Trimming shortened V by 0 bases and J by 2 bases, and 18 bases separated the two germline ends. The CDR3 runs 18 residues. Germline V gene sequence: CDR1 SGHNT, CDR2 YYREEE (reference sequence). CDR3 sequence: CASSLARGRGLTGNTIYF. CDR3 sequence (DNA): TGTGCCAGCAGCTTGGCCCGGGGTCGGGGCTTGACTGGAAACACCATATATTTT.